These 24 T cell receptor beta chains came from one sample sequenced in a study of vaccination and CD4 T cells after COVID-19. Treatment indicated: roughly 10-day PBMC culture with coronavirus spike peptide pools or control peptides (ViraFEST assay). The assay that was used to sequence DNA from cultured CD4+ T cells was the Oncomine TCR Beta short-read assay. TCRdb fed the PCR reads into MiXCR, producing one record per CDR3 protein. The repertoire holds 20,000 to 25,000 distinct CDR3 sequences, around a third seen once, with around 12% in the top ten. Antigens for these TCRs are unknown. The sample taken for sequencing was cultured CD4+ T cells from blood. The receptor set was obtained from a human donor with COVID-19.

Only a few counts were recorded for this clonotype. The rearrangement links TRBV6-1 to TRBJ2-3; D gene unclear. V was trimmed by 6 bases and J by 2 bases, leaving 3 bases between them. CDR3 length: 11 amino acids. Per the germline V gene, CDR1 is MNHNS and CDR2 is SASEGT. The CDR3 here is CASRVTDTQYF. The CDR3 bases are TGTGCCAGCAGAGTCACAGATACGCAGTATTTT.

The chain recombines TRBV7-8 with TRBJ1-5; D uncertain. The CDR3 runs 17 residues. Trimming pared 1 base from V and 2 bases from J, leaving 15 bases between. Germline V lookup: CDR1 SGHVS, CDR2 FQNEAQ. CDR3 nucleotides: TGTGCCAGCAGCTTAGATATCGGCAGGATTGGCAATCAGCCCCAGCATTTT. Translating gives CASSLDIGRIGNQPQHF.

V is TRBV21-1 and J is TRBJ1-6; the table's D call, TRBD1, was not checked against the DNA. TRBV21-1 is labeled a pseudogene. This CDR3 comprises 17 residues. CDR3 DNA sequence: TGTGCCAGCAGACGGGACAGGGGATCCCACTTAATTCACCGCCTCCACTTT. Its protein product is CASRRDRGSHLIHRLHF.

V usage is TRBV11-2 and J usage is TRBJ1-5; D gene unclear. V was trimmed by 4 bases and J by 3 bases, leaving 7 bases between them. This CDR3 spans 13 amino acids. The germline V gene has CDR1 SGHAT and CDR2 FQNNGV. The CDR3 loop reads CASSSAYNQPQHF. CDR3 DNA sequence: TGTGCCAGCAGCTCCGCTTACAATCAGCCCCAGCATTTT.

V and J are TRBV10-1 and TRBJ2-7; weak D call: TRBD1 (6 bases). The CDR3 consists of 13 residues. Trimming pared 3 bases from V and 0 bases from J, leaving 6 bases between. The germline gives CDR1 WNHNN, CDR2 SYGVQD (reference sequence). The CDR3 region is CASSEGGSYEQYF. CDR3 nucleotide sequence: TGCGCCAGCAGTGAAGGGGGCTCCTACGAGCAGTACTTC.

The chain carries TRBV5-1 and TRBJ1-6, with 10 bases that match TRBD1. This CDR3 region has 16 residues. Per the germline V gene, CDR1 is SGHRS and CDR2 is YFSETQ. V shed 4 bases and J 5 bases; nucleotides not matched to a gene: 6. Written as DNA, the CDR3 is TGCGCCAGCAGCCTAGGACAGGGGGGGAATAATTCACCCCTCCACTTT. Encoded protein: CASSLGQGGNNSPLHF.

The V and J genes are TRBV4-2 and TRBJ1-1, with D perhaps matching TRBD1 (6 bases). Trimming cost V 0 bases and J 8 bases, with 13 bases left between them. From germline, CDR1 is LGHNA and CDR2 YNFKEQ. The CDR3 runs to 14 residues. The CDR3 DNA follows: TGTGCCAGCAGCCAAGATCGCAGGGGCGGCGAAGCTTTCTTT. Translated: CASSQDRRGGEAFF.

The V gene is TRBV12-3 or TRBV12-4, the J gene TRBJ2-5, with D perhaps given as TRBD1 or TRBD2 (5 bases each). CDR3 length equals 13 residues. Trimming left V 3 bases short and J 4 bases short, with 9 bases between. This CDR3 is CASSLVGRETQYF. The DNA of the CDR3 is TGTGCCAGCAGTTTGGTGGGACGAGAGACCCAGTACTTC.

The chain has TRBV12-3 or TRBV12-4 and TRBJ1-2, with unresolved D. This CDR3 has 13 amino acids. Trimming removed 3 bases from V and 7 bases from J, with 12 bases in between. The CDR3 DNA reads TGTGCCAGCAGTTTCTCTCAAATAGTTGGCTACACCTTC. It codes for CASSFSQIVGYTF.

The chain is built from TRBV10-3 and TRBJ1-1; 12 bases line up with TRBD1. CDR1 is ENHRY, CDR2 SYGVKD, per germline. After removal of 11 bases from V and 5 bases from J, the junction contained 6 bases not matched to a gene. This CDR3 region has 13 residues. The CDR3 sequence: CAFRDRGRTEAFF. In nucleotides, the CDR3 is TGTGCCTTCCGGGACAGGGGGCGAACTGAAGCTTTCTTT.

The V gene is TRBV30, the J gene TRBJ2-7; 10 bases fit TRBD1. The V gene's germline CDR1 is GTSNPN and CDR2 SVGIG (reference sequence). The CDR3 runs to 15 residues. V trimming: 1 base; J trimming: 4 bases; junction bases outside the gene matches: 7. CDR3 residues: CAWSAGTGAKYEQYF. CDR3 in DNA: TGTGCCTGGAGTGCTGGGACAGGGGCAAAGTACGAGCAGTACTTC.

The chain recombines TRBV3-1 with TRBJ1-6; a weak D match, TRBD1 (6 bases). Germline V gene lookup returns CDR1 LGHDT and CDR2 YNNKEL (reference sequence). The CDR3 runs to 16 residues. V was trimmed by 1 base and J by 11 bases, leaving 18 bases between them. In nucleotides, the CDR3 is TGTGCCAGCAGCCAAGCACGGGCTGGGGGCCGGACACCCCTCCACTTT. Translated: CASSQARAGGRTPLHF. The full variable domain, completed using reference TRBV3-1 and TRBJ1-6, is DTAVSQTPKYLVTQMGNDKSIKCEQNLGHDTMYWYKQDSKKFLKIMFSYNNKELIINETVPNRFSPKSPDKAHLNLHINSLELGDSAVYFCASSQARAGGRTPLHFGNGTRLTVT.

The chain recombines TRBV20-1 with TRBJ2-1; possibly TRBD2 for D (5 bases). In germline, CDR1 is DFQATT, CDR2 SNEGSKA (reference sequence). The V end was cut by 5 bases, the J end by 4 bases, with 9 bases between. The CDR3 extends over 12 amino acids. CDR3 DNA sequence: TGCAGTGCTCCGGACTCGTACAATGAGCAGTTCTTC. Translated, it gives CSAPDSYNEQFF.

This clonotype was detected a few times. V usage is TRBV11-3 and J usage is TRBJ1-2, with unresolved D. Trimming left V 0 bases short and J 6 bases short, with 2 bases between. Germline lookup yields CDR1 SGHNT and CDR2 YENEEA. CDR3 size: 11 residues. The CDR3 DNA follows: TGTGCCAGCAGCTTAGAGAATGGCTACACCTTC. Amino acids: CASSLENGYTF.

The rearrangement joins TRBV19 to TRBJ2-2; D not resolved. CDR1 and CDR2 from the germline V gene are LNHDA and SQIVND (reference sequence). The germline V and J ends were trimmed by 7 bases and 6 bases, with 6 bases remaining between them. The CDR3 length is 11 residues. CDR3 DNA sequence: TGTGCCAGTACTTGGTCCGGGGAGCTGTTTTTT. Translation gives CASTWSGELFF.

This clonotype has only a few counts. The V and J genes are TRBV7-3 and TRBJ1-2; 8 bases are a match to TRBD1. V lost 5 bases and J lost 6; bases outside the gene matches: 5. CDR3 length: 13 residues. Germline CDR1 SGHTA, CDR2 FQGTGA. In DNA, the CDR3 is TGTGCCAGCAGCCTACGACAGGGGAATGGCTACACCTTC. This codes for CASSLRQGNGYTF.

This clonotype was seen more than once but under ten times. V is TRBV25-1 and J is TRBJ2-7; D call uncertain. The CDR3 loop spans 13 amino acids. Trimming pared 3 bases from V and 1 base from J, leaving 7 bases between. Germline V lookup: CDR1 MGHDK, CDR2 SYGVNS. CDR3 in DNA: TGTGCCAGCAGTGATCGCCCATCCTACGAGCAGTACTTC. Translation: CASSDRPSYEQYF.

This clonotype has more than one count but fewer than ten. The chain uses TRBV7-3 and TRBJ2-1; D is possibly TRBD2 (7 bases). CDR1 SGHTA and CDR2 FQGTGA come from the germline V gene. The CDR3 is 14 residues long. Deletions cut 3 bases from V and 5 bases from J, with 11 bases between. CDR3 sequence reads: CASSFWGGDNEQFF. The CDR3 bases are TGTGCCAGCAGCTTTTGGGGGGGCGACAATGAGCAGTTCTTC.

V is TRBV6-5 and J is TRBJ1-5; a weak D match, TRBD1 (5 bases). The V end was cut by 0 bases, the J end by 3 bases, with 9 bases between. The germline V gene has CDR1 MNHEY and CDR2 SVGAGI. This CDR3 has 15 amino acids. CDR3 DNA sequence: TGTGCCAGCAGTTACTCAGGGACCTTCAATCAGCCCCAGCATTTT. Protein: CASSYSGTFNQPQHF.

This clonotype was counted once. V gene TRBV29-1 combines with J gene TRBJ2-5, with D possibly matching TRBD2 (5 bases). Trimming pared 4 bases from V and 1 base from J, leaving 10 bases between. From germline, CDR1 is SQVTM and CDR2 ANQGSEA. The CDR3 extends over 13 amino acids. The CDR3 region has the DNA TGCAGCGTTGTACGGGGAAGCCAAGAGACCCAGTACTTC. It encodes CSVVRGSQETQYF.

The V and J genes are TRBV6-1 and TRBJ1-2, with 10 bases lining up with TRBD1. V lost 7 bases, J lost 3 bases, and 5 bases stayed unmatched. The CDR3 has 14 residues. Germline V CDR1 and CDR2: MNHNS, SASEGT. The CDR3 here is CASKFGTGDYGYTF. CDR3 nucleotide sequence: TGTGCCAGCAAATTCGGGACAGGGGACTATGGCTACACCTTC.

This clonotype was detected a few times. The chain uses TRBV7-6 and TRBJ1-1; D remains unclear. V shed 6 bases and J shed 1 base, with 15 bases lying between them. Germline V gene sequence: CDR1 SGHVS, CDR2 FNYEAQ. CDR3 size: 15 residues. CDR3 residues: CASRQHSEKNTEAFF. The CDR3 DNA reads as TGTGCCAGCAGGCAACACAGCGAAAAGAACACTGAAGCTTTCTTT.

This sequence joins TRBV20-1 and TRBJ1-5, with TRBD1 as a possible D gene (5 bases). Germline V gene lookup returns CDR1 DFQATT and CDR2 SNEGSKA (reference sequence). This CDR3 contains 14 residues. V lost 6 bases and J lost 0, with 12 bases in between. DNA of the CDR3: TGCAGTGCAAGGGACGGGAGTAGCAATCAGCCCCAGCATTTT. Translating it yields CSARDGSSNQPQHF.

The chain couples TRBV11-2 to TRBJ2-3; TRBD1 matches at 8 bases. V was pared by 5 bases and J by 7 bases, with 17 bases of the junction left unmatched. Germline V lookup: CDR1 SGHAT, CDR2 FQNNGV. The CDR3 has 17 amino acids. The CDR3 is CASSPTLDLQGAYTQYF. In nucleotides, the CDR3 is TGTGCCAGCAGCCCCACGTTAGATCTCCAGGGGGCATATACGCAGTATTTT. Complete variable domain (other parts from reference TRBV11-2 and TRBJ2-3): EAGVAQSPRYKIIEKRQSVAFWCNPISGHATLYWYQQILGQGPKLLIQFQNNGVVDDSQLPKDRFSAERLKGVDSTLKIQPAKLEDSAVYLCASSPTLDLQGAYTQYFGPGTRLTVL.